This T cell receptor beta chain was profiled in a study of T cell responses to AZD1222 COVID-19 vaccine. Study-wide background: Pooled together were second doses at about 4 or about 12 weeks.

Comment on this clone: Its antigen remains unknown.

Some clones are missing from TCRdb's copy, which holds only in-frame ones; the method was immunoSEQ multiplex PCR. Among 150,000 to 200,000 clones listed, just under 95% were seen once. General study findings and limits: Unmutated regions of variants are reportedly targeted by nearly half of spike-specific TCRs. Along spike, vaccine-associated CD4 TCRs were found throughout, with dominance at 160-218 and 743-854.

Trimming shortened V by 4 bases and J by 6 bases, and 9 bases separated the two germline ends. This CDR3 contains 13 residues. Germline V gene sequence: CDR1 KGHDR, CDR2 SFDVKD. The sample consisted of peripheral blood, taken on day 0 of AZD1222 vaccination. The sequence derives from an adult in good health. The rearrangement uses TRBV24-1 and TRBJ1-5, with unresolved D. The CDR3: CATSERVSQPQHF. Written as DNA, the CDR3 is TGTGCCACCAGTGAGAGGGTGAGTCAGCCCCAGCATTTT.